The 11 T cell receptor beta chains reported below all come from one sample, sequenced in a study of blood T cell repertoires in COVID-19. Repertoires were generated with immunoSEQ multiplex PCR, while TCRdb's copy carries only in-frame clones and drops some. This table has roughly 330,000 clones, over 70% appearing once. The sequencing input was PBMCs or T cells enriched from blood (not recorded which). The receptors come from a man aged 25 to 40 who had recovered from COVID-19.

The chain is built from TRBV2 and TRBJ2-7, with TRBD1 matching 8 bases. This CDR3 is 11 amino acids long. From germline, CDR1 is SNHLY and CDR2 FYNNEI. The CDR3 sequence is CRTGSSYEQYF. As DNA, the CDR3 is TGTCGGACAGGGAGCTCCTACGAGCAGTACTTC.

The chain combines TRBV5-5 with TRBJ2-7; possibly TRBD1 for D (5 bases). The CDR3 sequence is 15 residues long. The germline CDR1 and CDR2 sequences are SGHKS and YYEKEE (reference sequence). V dropped 0 bases and J dropped 2 bases, with 12 bases sitting between them. CDR3: CASSLEGAQTYEQYF. CDR3 nucleotide sequence: TGTGCCAGCAGCTTGGAAGGGGCCCAAACCTACGAGCAGTACTTC.

V and J are TRBV5-4 and TRBJ1-6; 8 positions match TRBD1. The CDR3 has 15 residues. J gave up 10 bases and V 2 bases, and 8 bases lay outside the gene matches. Germline V gene lookup returns CDR1 SGHNT and CDR2 YYREEE (reference sequence). The chain's CDR3 is CASSFDRGKPSPLHF. The CDR3 coding sequence is TGTGCCAGCAGCTTCGACAGGGGTAAGCCGTCACCCCTCCACTTT.

CDR3 nucleotides: TGTGCCATCAGTGAGTCTCGCGGATTGACTGAAGCTTTCTTT. Protein: CAISESRGLTEAFF. The rearrangement joins TRBV10-3 to TRBJ1-1; D unclear. This CDR3 has 14 amino acids. Germline V gives CDR1 ENHRY, CDR2 SYGVKD. V gave up 0 bases and J gave up 5 bases, with 10 bases separating them.

The J gene is TRBJ1-4, the V gene TRBV7-8; the match to TRBD1 covers 9 bases. The V gene end was trimmed by 5 bases and the J gene end by 2 bases; junction bases not matched to a gene: 6. The CDR3 has 16 amino acids. CDR1 and CDR2 (germline): SGHVS, FQNEAQ. The CDR3 DNA sequence: TGTGCCAGCAGCCCTCGGGACAGGGTGACTAATGAAAAACTGTTTTTT. This codes for CASSPRDRVTNEKLFF.

The V call is TRBV28, the J call TRBJ2-2, with a tentative D call TRBD1 (5 bases). CDR3 size: 15 residues. V shed 7 bases and J shed 4 bases, with 16 bases lying between them. Per germline, CDR1 MDHEN and CDR2 SYDVKM. CDR3 bases: TGTGCCAGCACCCCTTCGGCAGGGATCACCGGGGAGCTGTTTTTT. It is translated as CASTPSAGITGELFF.

The CDR3 loop reads CASTGNRGETQYF. DNA for the CDR3: TGCGCCAGCACTGGCAACCGGGGGGAGACCCAGTACTTC. The chain has TRBV5-1 and TRBJ2-5; a possible D gene is TRBD2 (6 bases). Germline assignment: CDR1 SGHRS and CDR2 YFSETQ. This CDR3 region has 13 residues. Trimming left V 6 bases short and J 5 bases short, with 14 bases between.

The rearrangement links TRBV7-9 to TRBJ2-7; a possible D gene is TRBD1 (6 bases). Germline assignment: CDR1 SEHNR and CDR2 FQNEAQ (reference sequence). This CDR3 is built from 12 residues. V lost 7 bases and J 2 bases, leaving 9 bases between the germline ends. Here the CDR3 reads CASIGQTYEQYF. CDR3 nucleotide sequence: TGTGCCAGCATCGGACAGACCTACGAGCAGTACTTC.

The chain links TRBV6-1 to TRBJ2-3, with TRBD1 matching over 8 bases. The V gene's germline CDR1 is MNHNS and CDR2 SASEGT. The V segment lost 1 base and the J segment 4 bases; nucleotides outside the gene matches: 4. CDR3 length: 15 residues. Here the CDR3 reads CASSEEGRGPDTQYF. The CDR3 DNA reads TGTGCCAGCAGTGAAGAGGGCAGGGGGCCAGATACGCAGTATTTT.

The chain couples TRBV5-6 to TRBJ2-7, with 9 bases matching TRBD1. The CDR3 runs to 17 residues. Unmatched junction bases numbered 17, after V lost 4 bases and J lost 6 bases. Germline values: CDR1 SGHDT, CDR2 YYEEEE. The CDR3 spells CASSPDPRDRALSEQYF. Here the CDR3 DNA reads TGTGCCAGCAGCCCGGACCCCCGGGACAGGGCTCTGAGCGAGCAGTACTTC.

This chain joins TRBV24-1 and TRBJ2-1; 8 bases map to TRBD2. Germline CDR1 reads KGHDR; CDR2 reads SFDVKD. The CDR3 sequence is 16 residues long. J gave up 0 bases and V 4 bases, and 4 bases lay outside the gene matches. The CDR3 sequence: CATSDPGGGSYNEQFF. The CDR3, as DNA: TGTGCCACCAGTGACCCCGGGGGGGGCTCCTACAATGAGCAGTTCTTC.